The following is a T cell receptor beta chain sequence with its context. Its antigen is still unknown. The data derive from a study of identical twins. Findings and caveats of the study: With monozygotic twins, out-of-frame TCR alpha sharing exceeded what models estimated. The study reached conclusions through statistical analysis that was cross-sectional, not following the same donors. Twins shared out-of-frame alpha sequences with excess low generation probability.

Healthy Caucasian donors formed the entire cohort. Germline loops: CDR1 LNHDA, CDR2 SQIVND (reference sequence). The CDR3 spans 14 residues. Trimming shortened V by 2 bases and J by 14 bases, and 19 bases separated the two germline ends. TCRdb re-derived calls from the 5' RACE reads in MiXCR, one entry per CDR3 protein. This sample carries fewer than 650,000 distinct CDR3 sequences, about 7.6% of them seen once, and the ten largest clones take 1.6%. These records were also assigned to another study, of yellow fever vaccine responses in identical twins.

The clonotype comes from a woman between 18 and 29 years old in good health. This chain joins TRBV19 and TRBJ2-1; D is perhaps TRBD2 (6 bases). What was sequenced was PBMCs. CDR3 loop: CASSIPSSAGGKFF. CDR3 in DNA: TGTGCCAGTAGTATACCAAGTAGCGCGGGCGGGAAGTTCTTC. The complete variable domain, with remaining parts taken from reference TRBV19 and TRBJ2-1, reads DGGITQSPKYLFRKEGQNVTLSCEQNLNHDAMYWYRQDPGQGLRLIYYSQIVNDFQKGDIAEGYSVSREKKESFPLTVTSAQKNPTAFYLCASSIPSSAGGKFFGPGTRLTVL.